The rows below give T cell receptor beta chains drawn from one sample of a study of cytomegalovirus exposure and HLA in healthy donors. TCRdb keeps only in-frame clones here, not all; method: immunoSEQ multiplex PCR. Recorded for this sample: approximately 110,000 clones. Sequencing input: PBMCs. Receptors originate from a man in his thirties or forties in good health and CMV-seronegative. Each CDR3 is given with its conserved first and last residue. A D gene is named only where the DNA matches it firmly.

V: TRBV2; D: TRBD2; J: TRBJ2-7; CDR3: CASIQGLAVSYEQYF; DNA: TGTGCCAGCATTCAGGGACTAGCGGTCTCCTACGAGCAGTACTTC
V: TRBV28; D: -; J: TRBJ1-6; CDR3: CASSHRVWNSPLHF; DNA: TGTGCCAGTAGTCACAGGGTATGGAATTCACCCCTCCACTTT
V: TRBV27; D: -; J: TRBJ1-1; CDR3: CASSARENTEAFF; DNA: TGTGCCAGCAGTGCCAGGGAGAACACTGAAGCTTTCTTT
V: TRBV4-2; D: -; J: TRBJ2-7; CDR3: CASSQDRAEYEQYF; DNA: TGTGCCAGCAGCCAAGATCGAGCGGAATACGAGCAGTACTTC
V: TRBV9; D: -; J: TRBJ1-3; CDR3: CASSPGEGYSGNTIYF; DNA: TGTGCCAGCAGCCCTGGGGAGGGATACTCTGGAAACACCATATATTTT
V: TRBV5-1; D: TRBD1; J: TRBJ2-7; CDR3: CASRLDRGPSYEQYF; DNA: TGCGCCAGCAGGTTGGACAGGGGGCCGTCCTACGAGCAGTACTTC
V: TRBV11-3; D: TRBD1; J: TRBJ2-1; CDR3: CASSNPRTGENNEQFF; DNA: TGTGCCAGCAGCAACCCCAGGACAGGGGAGAACAATGAGCAGTTCTTC
V: TRBV5-1; D: -; J: TRBJ2-7; CDR3: CASSRGFDRTSYEQYF; DNA: TGCGCCAGCAGTCGGGGGTTTGACAGAACCTCCTACGAGCAGTACTTC
V: TRBV5-6; D: TRBD1; J: TRBJ2-7; CDR3: CASSFSGTGYEQYF; DNA: TGTGCCAGCAGCTTTTCCGGGACAGGCTACGAGCAGTACTTC
V: TRBV5-1; D: TRBD2; J: TRBJ2-1; CDR3: CASRISSGSYEQFF; DNA: TGCGCCAGCAGAATATCTAGCGGGAGCTATGAGCAGTTCTTC
V: TRBV9; D: -; J: TRBJ2-3; CDR3: CASSPGSIRPWADTQYF; DNA: TGTGCCAGCAGCCCGGGGTCAATTCGGCCTTGGGCAGATACGCAGTATTTT
V: TRBV6-5; D: -; J: TRBJ2-1; CDR3: CASSYFGGSYNEQFF; DNA: TGTGCCAGCAGTTACTTCGGCGGTTCCTACAATGAGCAGTTCTTC
V: TRBV4-1; D: TRBD2; J: TRBJ2-7; CDR3: CASSQDEGIAGGPVYEQYF; DNA: TGCGCCAGCAGCCAAGACGAAGGGATAGCGGGAGGGCCAGTTTACGAGCAGTACTTC
V: TRBV14; D: -; J: TRBJ1-2; CDR3: CASSQAAGIYGYTF; DNA: TGTGCCAGCAGCCAAGCTGCAGGGATTTATGGCTACACCTTC
V: TRBV19; D: -; J: TRBJ1-2; CDR3: CASSTGTGAGDYGYTF; DNA: TGTGCCAGTAGTACTGGGACGGGCGCGGGGGACTATGGCTACACCTTC
V: TRBV7-9; D: TRBD2; J: TRBJ2-1; CDR3: CASSQRTSGKLSYNEQFF; DNA: TGTGCCAGCAGTCAACGGACTAGCGGGAAACTTTCCTACAATGAGCAGTTCTTC
V: TRBV28; D: TRBD2; J: TRBJ2-1; CDR3: CASSSREGGHNEQFF; DNA: TGTGCCAGCAGTTCTCGGGAGGGGGGGCACAATGAGCAGTTCTTC
V: TRBV28; D: -; J: TRBJ1-2; CDR3: CASSPLGHYGYTF; DNA: TGTGCCAGCAGCCCCCTTGGGCACTATGGCTACACCTTC
V: TRBV27; D: -; J: TRBJ1-3; CDR3: CASSSRGDAGNTIYF; DNA: TGTGCCAGCAGTTCACGGGGGGACGCTGGAAACACCATATATTTT
V: TRBV5-4; D: -; J: TRBJ2-2; CDR3: CASSLELAYNTGELFF; DNA: TGTGCCAGCAGCTTGGAACTAGCATATAACACCGGGGAGCTGTTTTTT
V: TRBV28; D: TRBD2; J: TRBJ2-1; CDR3: CASLNPSGGYNEQFF; DNA: TGTGCCAGCCTAAATCCTAGCGGGGGATACAATGAGCAGTTCTTC
V: TRBV20-1; D: TRBD1; J: TRBJ1-1; CDR3: CSAPNRGEAFF; DNA: TGCAGTGCTCCAAACAGGGGGGAAGCTTTCTTT
V: TRBV4-2; D: TRBD2; J: TRBJ2-1; CDR3: CASSQEAAGVNYNEQFF; DNA: TGTGCCAGCAGCCAAGAAGCAGCGGGAGTGAACTACAATGAGCAGTTCTTC
V: TRBV7-9; D: TRBD1; J: TRBJ2-2; CDR3: CASKGATNTGELFF; DNA: TGTGCCAGCAAGGGGGCTACGAACACCGGGGAGCTGTTTTTT
V: TRBV30; D: -; J: TRBJ2-5; CDR3: CAWSVQSQETQYF; DNA: TGTGCCTGGAGTGTACAGAGTCAAGAGACCCAGTACTTC
V: TRBV7-9; D: TRBD2; J: TRBJ2-7; CDR3: CASTPAGVDSYEQYF; DNA: TGTGCCAGCACCCCGGCGGGAGTAGACTCCTACGAGCAGTACTTC
V: TRBV28; D: TRBD2; J: TRBJ2-1; CDR3: CASRLARNEQFF; DNA: TGTGCCTCCAGACTAGCGCGGAATGAGCAGTTCTTC
V: TRBV5-1; D: -; J: TRBJ2-7; CDR3: CASSLGPFGGEQYF; DNA: TGCGCCAGCAGCTTGGGGCCCTTCGGAGGCGAGCAGTACTTC
V: TRBV10-3; D: -; J: TRBJ1-1; CDR3: CAISDLKRGGPSKAFF; DNA: TGTGCCATCAGTGACCTAAAAAGGGGAGGGCCCTCCAAAGCTTTCTTT
V: TRBV11-2; D: TRBD2; J: TRBJ2-7; CDR3: CASSLGTSGTYEQYF; DNA: TGTGCCAGCAGCTTAGGGACTAGCGGTACCTACGAGCAGTACTTC
V: TRBV30; D: TRBD1; J: TRBJ1-3; CDR3: CAWSFPGGSSGNTIYF; DNA: TGTGCCTGGAGTTTCCCAGGGGGGAGCTCTGGAAACACCATATATTTT
V: TRBV4-3; D: TRBD2; J: TRBJ2-1; CDR3: CASSRLSGTSDSSYNEQFF; DNA: TGCGCCAGCAGTCGCCTATCGGGGACTAGCGATAGCTCCTACAATGAGCAGTTCTTC
V: TRBV6-1; D: -; J: TRBJ2-7; CDR3: CASSTDSHYEQYF; DNA: TGTGCCAGCAGTACGGACAGTCACTACGAGCAGTACTTC